A selection of T cell receptor beta chains follows, all from one sample in a study of glioma-infiltrating T cells after dendritic cell vaccination. The assay was immunoSEQ multiplex PCR, and TCRdb's table has in-frame clones only and misses some. The sample lists some 99,000 clones, around 80% occurring once. The sequences come from blood, collected after dendritic cell vaccination. The receptor source for this set is a human donor with glioblastoma. Both conserved end residues are part of each CDR3. D genes are given only for firm matches. Not every row has a clone size; where given, it reads once, few, many or a size class.

v_call	j_call	clone_size	d_call	cdr3_aa	cdr3_nt
TRBV20-1	TRBJ1-2	NA	NA	CSARTEYGYTF	TGCAGTGCAAGGACAGAGTATGGCTACACCTTC
TRBV2	TRBJ2-6	NA	TRBD1	CASSGDRVKAGANVLTF	TGTGCCAGCAGTGGAGACAGGGTAAAGGCTGGGGCCAACGTCCTGACTTTC
TRBV5-6	TRBJ1-2	once	NA	CASSLGTPPVNYGYTF	TGTGCCAGCAGCTTGGGGACACCCCCCGTTAACTATGGCTACACCTTC
TRBV27	TRBJ2-7	NA	NA	CASSYQVAYEQYF	TGTGCCAGCAGTTATCAGGTGGCCTACGAGCAGTACTTC
TRBV21-1	TRBJ1-4	NA	NA	CASSLTTRFEGSATNEKLFF	TGTGCCAGCAGCCTCACTACTCGGTTCGAGGGATCAGCAACTAATGAAAAACTGTTTTTT
TRBV29-1	TRBJ2-1	NA	NA	CSVELRHEQFF	TGCAGCGTTGAATTGAGGCATGAGCAGTTCTTC
TRBV6-5	TRBJ1-4	once	TRBD1	CASRGQPTNEKLFF	TGTGCCAGCAGGGGACAGCCAACTAATGAAAAACTGTTTTTT
TRBV5-1	TRBJ2-5	NA	TRBD2	CASSFSSGGGETQYF	TGCGCCAGCAGCTTCTCTAGCGGGGGAGGGGAGACCCAGTACTTC
TRBV28	TRBJ1-1	NA	NA	CASSLWFQGLGTEAFF	TGTGCCAGCAGTTTATGGTTCCAGGGACTGGGCACTGAAGCTTTCTTT
TRBV5-6	TRBJ1-2	NA	NA	CASTPLDSGRGYTF	TGTGCCAGCACCCCCCTGGACAGTGGCAGGGGCTACACCTTC
TRBV16	TRBJ1-2	NA	TRBD1	CASSHDTGVNYGYTF	TGTGCCAGCAGCCATGATACAGGGGTTAACTATGGCTACACCTTC
TRBV7-9	TRBJ2-3	NA	TRBD2	CASSFGIAGGKGTDTQYF	TGTGCCAGCAGCTTCGGAATAGCGGGGGGCAAGGGGACAGATACGCAGTATTTT
TRBV2	TRBJ1-2	NA	NA	CASSGQGNYGYTF	TGTGCCAGCAGCGGCCAGGGGAACTATGGCTACACCTTC
TRBV10-2	TRBJ2-7	NA	TRBD2	CATFNGLAGVYEQYF	TGCGCCACCTTCAATGGACTAGCGGGAGTGTACGAGCAGTACTTC
TRBV5-1	TRBJ2-7	NA	NA	CASSLVPGTYEAQYF	TGCGCCAGCAGCTTGGTCCCGGGTACCTATGAGGCGCAGTACTTC
TRBV7-2	TRBJ2-5	NA	TRBD2	CASSPWTSGPQETQYF	TGTGCCAGCAGCCCATGGACTAGCGGGCCACAAGAGACCCAGTACTTC
TRBV10-3	TRBJ1-3	NA	TRBD1	CAISPDRVGNTIYF	TGTGCCATCAGCCCCGACAGGGTTGGAAACACCATATATTTT
TRBV30	TRBJ1-2	few	NA	CAWSGGGGYTF	TGTGCCTGGAGTGGGGGGGGCGGCTACACCTTC
TRBV30	TRBJ1-1	NA	NA	CAWSSGGIRAFF	TGTGCCTGGAGTTCCGGGGGGATTAGGGCTTTCTTT
TRBV30	TRBJ1-6	NA	NA	CAWSVITENSPLHF	TGTGCCTGGAGTGTAATCACAGAAAATTCACCCCTCCACTTT
TRBV6-5	TRBJ2-2	NA	NA	CASSLNTGELFF	TGTGCCAGCAGCCTCAACACCGGGGAGCTGTTTTTT
TRBV4-1	TRBJ1-3	few	NA	CASSQADSRNTIYF	TGCGCCAGCAGCCAAGCGGACAGTAGAAACACCATATATTTT
TRBV21-1	TRBJ2-7	NA	NA	CASSIRVNEQYF	TGTGCCAGCAGCATCCGAGTTAACGAGCAGTACTTC
TRBV10-3	TRBJ2-7	NA	TRBD1	CAIREEVTGGREQYF	TGTGCCATCAGGGAAGAAGTTACAGGGGGACGCGAGCAGTACTTC
TRBV6-5	TRBJ2-7	NA	TRBD2	CASSYAGGSYEQYF	TGTGCCAGCAGTTACGCGGGAGGATCCTACGAGCAGTACTTC
TRBV27	TRBJ2-7	NA	NA	CASSASGLSSYEQYF	TGTGCCAGCAGTGCCAGCGGCCTGAGCTCCTACGAGCAGTACTTC
TRBV28	TRBJ2-1	few	NA	CASRRSKGIDEQFF	TGTGCCAGCAGGCGCTCGAAGGGGATCGATGAGCAGTTCTTC
TRBV27	TRBJ2-1	once	NA	CASSSIPGLQLEQFF	TGTGCCAGCAGTTCAATACCGGGACTGCAATTGGAGCAGTTCTTC
TRBV28	TRBJ1-2	NA	NA	CASTSPGLQLQYGYTF	TGTGCCAGCACGTCCCCGGGTCTGCAGCTTCAGTATGGCTACACCTTC
TRBV9	TRBJ2-1	NA	NA	CASSVTINNEQFF	TGTGCCAGCAGCGTCACTATAAACAATGAGCAGTTCTTC
TRBV30	TRBJ2-2	once	TRBD2	CAWTPAAGGWTGELFF	TGTGCCTGGACTCCGGCCGCGGGGGGGTGGACCGGGGAGCTGTTTTTT
TRBV30	TRBJ2-3	NA	NA	CAWNRESGTDTQYF	TGTGCCTGGAACAGGGAGAGTGGCACAGATACGCAGTATTTT
TRBV5-1	TRBJ2-5	NA	NA	CASSPLLQETQYF	TGCGCCAGCAGCCCTCTACTACAAGAGACCCAGTACTTC
TRBV18	TRBJ2-3	once	NA	CASSRANADTQYF	TGTGCCAGCTCGCGGGCTAATGCAGATACGCAGTATTTT
TRBV6-5	TRBJ2-7	NA	NA	CASTGTGSGAYEQYF	TGTGCCAGCACTGGTACAGGGTCTGGGGCATACGAGCAGTACTTC